This T cell receptor (beta chain) was sequenced for a study of blood T cell repertoires in COVID-19. Study overall: COVID-19 samples, acute and convalescent, were from the United States, Italy and Spain. Sources were T cells, B-cell-depleted T cells, or PBMCs; the material itself was cDNA or gDNA.

V was shortened by 8 bases and J by 8 bases, with 18 bases between the two germline ends. Germline V gives CDR1 LNHDA, CDR2 SQIVND (reference sequence). The length of the CDR3 is 13 residues. In the study's own analysis: For nucleated cells, counts were estimated from reference gene primer amplification. Repertoires were generated with immunoSEQ multiplex PCR, while TCRdb's copy carries only in-frame clones and drops some. The D gene and trimming were derived from the DNA, and the V and J assignments and clone size from that table. The sample contains 150,000 or so clones, 90% of which appear only once.

This chain links TRBV19 with TRBJ1-2, with D possibly being TRBD1 (5 bases). The receptor's source is a man aged 50-59 years with acute or convalescent COVID-19. The sequenced sample was peripheral blood. Here the CDR3 DNA reads TGTGCCAGTGCCTCCGGGACTACATTCGGCTACACCTTC. Translation gives CASASGTTFGYTF.